This T cell receptor beta chain was retrieved from a study of control samples from healthy donors and cancer patients. Only in-frame clones appear in the TCRdb table, and some are missing; sequencing was by immunoSEQ multiplex PCR. The sample lists around 100,000 clones, 75% to 90% occurring once. Sequences were obtained from blood. The receptor comes from a man aged 25-45 years in good health.

The CDR3 reads CASSDIGQIYGYTF. In DNA, the CDR3 is TGTGCCAGCAGTGACATAGGACAGATCTATGGCTACACCTTC. This chain links TRBV6-1 with TRBJ1-2, with TRBD1 as a possible D gene (6 bases). This CDR3 has 14 residues. V lost 3 bases and J 4 bases, leaving 12 bases between the germline ends. Germline V CDR1 and CDR2: MNHNS, SASEGT.